One TCR beta chain is described in this entry. This sample is part of a study of blood T cell repertoires in COVID-19. Looking at the study overall: COVID-19 samples collected from the United States, Italy and Spain covered acute and convalescent phases.

Generated by immunoSEQ multiplex PCR, the TCRdb table keeps only in-frame clones and is missing some. This repertoire shows 200,000 to 300,000 clones, nearly 95% found once; its top ten account for around 0.86%. V shed 2 bases and J 1 base; nucleotides not matched to a gene: 7. The length of the CDR3 is 18 residues. Looked up from germline, CDR1 is SGHRS and CDR2 is YFSETQ. Sequencing was done on a sample of peripheral blood. The V gene is TRBV5-1, the J gene TRBJ2-1; 12 nucleotides agree with TRBD2. This sequence originates from a man aged 25 to 40 with COVID-19, enrolled during active disease. The CDR3 sequence is CASSFLAGGQSSYNEQFF. The CDR3 DNA reads TGCGCCAGCAGCTTCCTAGCGGGGGGGCAGTCTTCCTACAATGAGCAGTTCTTC.